The TCR beta chain described here comes from a study of radiotherapy plus CTLA-4 blockade in lung cancer. Trimming left V 6 bases short and J 0 bases short, with 9 bases between. The germline gives CDR1 MNHNY, CDR2 SVGAGI (reference sequence). This CDR3 is built from 14 residues. TCRdb keeps only in-frame clones here, not all; method: immunoSEQ multiplex PCR. The sample records 65,000 to 90,000 clones, 70% to 90% being singletons. The chain couples TRBV6-6 to TRBJ1-3; D uncertain. This clonotype was obtained from a human donor with non-small cell lung cancer who had stable disease on radiotherapy plus ipilimumab. Sample: peripheral blood, taken from a patient treated with radiotherapy plus ipilimumab. The CDR3 nucleotides are TGTGCCAGCAGCTCGGACCGCTCTGGAAACACCATATATTTT. Translated: CASSSDRSGNTIYF.